The 18 T cell receptor beta chains presented below share a single source sample, sequenced in a study of cytomegalovirus exposure and HLA in healthy donors. The PCR made use of 60 Vbeta and 13 Jbeta primers. Measured with immunoSEQ multiplex PCR; TCRdb has only the in-frame clones, and not every one. This sample has 150,000 to 200,000 clones, with approximately 83% found just once. The material sequenced was PBMCs. The receptors derive from a boy aged 2 to 10 in good health and CMV-seronegative.

The chain is built from TRBV6-5 and TRBJ2-7; TRBD2 matches at 7 bases. The J segment lost 2 bases and the V segment lost 0 bases, leaving 7 bases of the junction unmatched. The length of the CDR3 is 16 residues. Germline V gene lookup returns CDR1 MNHEY and CDR2 SVGAGI. CDR3 sequence reads: CASSYSSGGLAYEQYF. The CDR3 DNA follows: TGTGCCAGCAGTTACTCCTCGGGGGGTCTAGCCTACGAGCAGTACTTC.

The V gene is TRBV7-9, the J gene TRBJ2-7; D might be TRBD2 (6 bases). Germline lookup yields CDR1 SEHNR and CDR2 FQNEAQ (reference sequence). CDR3 length: 13 residues. V was trimmed by 1 base and J by 5 bases, leaving 9 bases between them. CDR3 in DNA: TGTGCCAGCAGCTTAGAGGGCGGGGACGAGCAGTACTTC. Translating it yields CASSLEGGDEQYF.

The CDR3 loop is CASSEGQNYGYTF. The CDR3 DNA is TGTGCCAGCAGTGAAGGGCAGAACTATGGCTACACCTTC. The chain has TRBV2 and TRBJ1-2; D unresolved. The CDR3 length is 13 residues. The germline V gene encodes CDR1 SNHLY and CDR2 FYNNEI. V lost 1 base and J lost 2, with 5 bases in between.

This clone has just a few counts. The chain links TRBV2 to TRBJ2-2, with D perhaps matching TRBD1 (5 bases). Germline loops: CDR1 SNHLY, CDR2 FYNNEI. Trimming cost V 6 bases and J 6 bases, with 8 bases left between them. This CDR3 region has 12 residues. As DNA, the CDR3 is TGTGCCAGCAGACAGGATTCCGGGGAGCTGTTTTTT. It is translated as CASRQDSGELFF.

V is TRBV2 and J is TRBJ1-2; D remains ambiguous. Germline V gives CDR1 SNHLY, CDR2 FYNNEI. V dropped 2 bases and J dropped 4 bases, with 20 bases sitting between them. This CDR3 region has 17 residues. CDR3 nucleotide sequence: TGTGCCAGCAGTGAAATTGCGTCGGCAGCGCTCGGCTATGGCTACACCTTC. Encoded protein: CASSEIASAALGYGYTF.

This chain links TRBV11-2 with TRBJ2-5; 7 nucleotides line up with TRBD1. Gene TRBJ2-7 matches the end of the DNA better, so the J call may be wrong. Germline V gives CDR1 SGHAT, CDR2 FQNNGV. The CDR3 consists of 17 residues. The CDR3 nucleotides read TGTGCCAGCAGCTTAGTGTTGGTTCGACAGGGATCTTACGAGCAGTACTTC. Translated, it gives CASSLVLVRQGSYEQYF.

The chain couples TRBV7-6 to TRBJ1-1; no definite D call. Germline CDR1 reads SGHVS; CDR2 reads FNYEAQ. Trimming took 5 bases from V and 2 from J, leaving 9 bases between them. The CDR3 runs to 13 residues. In nucleotides, the CDR3 is TGTGCCAGCAGCACCGAAGCAAACACTGAAGCTTTCTTT. It translates to CASSTEANTEAFF.

The chain combines TRBV6-5 with TRBJ2-7; 12 nucleotides align to TRBD1. Trimming cost V 4 bases and J 8 bases; bases outside gene matches: 9. The CDR3 length is 15 residues. Germline V gene sequence: CDR1 MNHEY, CDR2 SVGAGI. The CDR3 spells CASSFRGQGALKQYF. DNA for the CDR3: TGTGCCAGCAGTTTTCGGGGACAGGGGGCTCTAAAGCAGTACTTC.

The chain employs TRBV4-1 and TRBJ1-2; TRBD1 matches 9 bases. The junction had 12 bases not matched to a gene; V was cut back by 3 bases and J by 7 bases. The CDR3 consists of 16 residues. Germline-derived CDR1 and CDR2 are MGHRA and YSYEKL. CDR3 region: CASSHPGTGKLGGYTF. The CDR3 coding sequence is TGCGCCAGCAGCCACCCCGGGACAGGGAAGTTAGGTGGCTACACCTTC.

This rearrangement joins TRBV10-3 to TRBJ2-1, with D hard to call. The CDR3 runs 13 residues. Trimming shortened V by 0 bases and J by 3 bases, and 3 bases separated the two germline ends. Germline CDR1 and CDR2: ENHRY and SYGVKD. In DNA form, the CDR3 reads TGTGCCATCAGTGAGTCGTACTACAATGAGCAGTTCTTC. Its protein product is CAISESYYNEQFF.

V usage is TRBV5-4 and J usage is TRBJ1-2; tentatively, D is TRBD1 (5 bases). The CDR3 has 15 amino acids. Trimming stripped 4 bases from V and 0 bases from J, with 13 bases between. Germline CDR1 SGHNT, CDR2 YYREEE (reference sequence). The CDR3 DNA is TGTGCCAGCAGCCTCTACCCGACAGCTAACTATGGCTACACCTTC. This sequence encodes CASSLYPTANYGYTF. The full variable domain, in which reference TRBV5-4 and TRBJ1-2 provide the parts outside the CDR3, is ETGVTQSPTHLIKTRGQQVTLRCSSQSGHNTVSWYQQALGQGPQFIFQYYREEENGRGNFPPRFSGLQFPNYSSELNVNALELDDSALYLCASSLYPTANYGYTFGSGTRLTVV.

This chain connects TRBV18 to TRBJ1-3; D is possibly TRBD1 (6 bases). V was shortened by 8 bases and J by 1 base, with 15 bases between the two germline ends. The CDR3 spans 15 residues. CDR1 KGHSH and CDR2 LQKENI come from the germline V gene. CDR3 sequence reads: CASAPYRESGNTIYF. The DNA for the CDR3 is TGTGCCAGCGCGCCCTACAGGGAATCTGGAAACACCATATATTTT.

This clone is judged medium-sized. The V and J genes are TRBV4-2 and TRBJ1-1, with D possibly being TRBD1 (6 bases). CDR3 length: 13 residues. V was clipped by 4 bases and J by 6 bases, with 12 bases between them. Germline CDR1 is LGHNA and CDR2 is YNFKEQ. This CDR3 reads CASSPSQGPEAFF. CDR3 DNA: TGTGCCAGCAGCCCGTCACAGGGCCCTGAAGCTTTCTTT.

This chain links TRBV7-9 with TRBJ2-5; D possibly corresponds to TRBD1 (6 bases). The germline V gene has CDR1 SEHNR and CDR2 FQNEAQ (reference sequence). The CDR3 runs 16 residues. The V end lost 3 bases, the J end lost 5 bases, and 19 bases lay between the germline ends. In DNA, the CDR3 is TGTGCCAGCAGCTTGAATCGGCAGGGGCACATGGAGACCCAGTACTTC. Its translation is CASSLNRQGHMETQYF. Combining the CDR3 with reference TRBV7-9 and TRBJ2-5 gives the whole variable domain DTGVSQNPRHKITKRGQNVTFRCDPISEHNRLYWYRQTLGQGPEFLTYFQNEAQLEKSRLLSDRFSAERPKGSFSTLEIQRTEQGDSAMYLCASSLNRQGHMETQYFGPGTRLLVL.

The V gene is TRBV6-1, the J gene TRBJ1-2; TRBD1 might be the D (5 bases). The CDR3 runs 13 residues. Germline assignment: CDR1 MNHNS and CDR2 SASEGT. Trimming stripped 6 bases from V and 6 bases from J, with 14 bases between. This CDR3 reads CASSETEFDGYTF. The CDR3 DNA reads as TGTGCCAGCAGCGAGACAGAGTTTGATGGCTACACCTTC.

The chain joins TRBV11-2 to TRBJ1-1, with D possibly matching TRBD1 (6 bases). This CDR3 comprises 12 residues. CDR1 is SGHAT, CDR2 FQNNGV, per germline. Trimming took off 5 bases at V and 5 bases at J, with 9 bases between the two ends. This CDR3 reads CASSVRGTEAFF. The CDR3 nucleotides read TGTGCCAGCAGCGTAAGGGGGACTGAAGCTTTCTTT.

The table lists this clone with a count of one. The V and J genes are TRBV7-9 and TRBJ2-3; TRBD2 agrees at 15 bases. The CDR3 spans 18 residues. V lost 4 bases and J lost 4; bases outside the gene matches: 9. Germline CDR1 is SEHNR and CDR2 is FQNEAQ (reference sequence). In DNA, the CDR3 is TGTGCCAGCAGCTCCGGGACTAGCGGGGGGATGTATGCAGATACGCAGTATTTT. Translating it yields CASSSGTSGGMYADTQYF.

The J gene is TRBJ2-3, the V gene TRBV4-2; possibly TRBD2 for D (7 bases). This CDR3 region has 18 residues. Deletions cut 1 base from V and 3 bases from J, with 20 bases between. Germline-derived CDR1 and CDR2 are LGHNA and YNFKEQ. CDR3 sequence: CASSQVGGPGGLTDTQYF. In DNA form, the CDR3 reads TGTGCCAGCAGCCAAGTCGGGGGACCGGGGGGCCTGACAGATACGCAGTATTTT.